This T cell receptor beta chain was sequenced during a study of human T cells and chemical hapten exposure (dated by TCRdb to about 2021). For context, the study as a whole: For sensitization, 2% DPC in acetone was applied to a roughly 2 cm by roughly 2 cm area of upper inner arm skin. Patch tests used Finn chambers with 0.01% DPC on the upper back, scored after 6 days by International Contact Dermatitis Research Group standards. Alopecia areata with under or over 50% scalp involvement, alopecia totalis and alopecia universalis were represented in the patient cohort, which was mostly female. The study tracked peripheral blood TCR repertoire changes in vivo during primary and secondary sensitization to the hapten diphenylcyclopropenone (DPC) in alopecia patients. Blood was sampled from patients pre-sensitization (week 0) and at 2, 6 and about 24 weeks after DPC sensitization. Libraries were pooled for sequencing, and variation in per-sample TCR yields was attributed mainly to small differences in library volumes within the pool. For TCR sequencing, blood came from 25 to 35 alopecia patients at anywhere from one to four time points (pre-sensitization, 2, 6 and 24 weeks). Throughout the study period of 20 to 30 weeks, patients also received therapeutic DPC doses to the scalp every week. The paper's findings and limits, for the study overall: The number of TCRs above 1 in 1000 frequency did not change with DPC sensitization; there was no evidence of global repertoire structure alterations. All patients had alopecia, a presumed autoimmune disease, so their immune response might differ from that of healthy individuals. After repeated subsampling, changes were observed in the strength of the expansion versus patch-test correlation and in the threshold at which the correlation became significant. Compared with pre-sensitization or healthy control sets, expanded TCRs formed significantly more large CDR3 similarity clusters, which is consistent with antigen-driven responses. A positive correlation was found between the number of PT1 expanded TCRs and patch test score, with significance reached at thresholds 8, 16 and 32 but not 4.

Preparation of the library involved RACE. Reads for this sample came from a NextSeq 500. During library preparation, unique molecular identifiers were attached to individual cDNA molecules so that TCRs could be counted quantitatively and reproducibly. From each blood RNA sample, both TCR alpha and TCR beta chains were sequenced. The authors processed their data as follows. A median of around 100,000 TCRs per sample was observed, with a range of about 20,000 to 750,000. V, J and CDR3 annotation of the TCR reads was carried out using the Decombinator software suite. For the PS versus PT1 abundance plots, all samples were subsampled to the same number of TCRs (28,000). Expanded TCRs were defined as absent before sensitization and observed at least eight times at the 2-week time point. In TCRdb, the public reads were trimmed at Q25 with fastp and aligned with MiXCR, with productive beta chains retained. Each entry merges the rows of one CDR3 protein and shows their most common DNA and genes. Here the V and J calls rest on TCRdb's processing, not on the authors' analysis. In all, the sample holds 55,000 to 75,000 distinct CDR3 sequences, and 5.5% to 7.5% of those were seen once. 1.5% to 2% of the sample belongs to the ten largest clones.

This clonotype was counted many times. The clone's antigen remains unknown. Within one base of it there is no much larger clone, and no base qualities were kept. The sample's time point label is to be understood as: pre-sensitization, week 0. The intended sense of this specimen's treatment or condition label: therapeutic diphenylcyclopropenone sensitization with weekly scalp DPC. At every patch-test visit, the blood draw took place before the patch test was put on. Patients were considered eligible if aged 18 to 70, diagnosed with alopecia and deemed suitable for DPC therapy, and patients were excluded if pregnant. Total RNA was isolated from unfractionated whole blood collected in Tempus Blood RNA tubes. V sheds 4 bases and J sheds 0 bases, leaving 8 bases between their ends. The CDR3 measures 14 amino acids from cysteine to phenylalanine. The CDR3 DNA has 42 bases and is translated from base 1. CDR1 and CDR2, looked up from the germline V gene, are SGHRS and YFSETQ.

The V gene is TRBV5-1 and the J gene is TRBJ2-4; the D gene is possibly TRBD1 or TRBD2, each agreeing over 5 bases. The sequencing here drew on whole blood, taken in connection with sensitization to the hapten diphenylcyclopropenone (DPC). This TCR was sampled from a woman aged 25 to 39 with alopecia areata. Some clones in this sample may be carry-over from other donors' samples. The CDR3: CASSGGQAKNIQYF. The bases read TGCGCCAGCAGCGGGGGTCAAGCCAAAAACATTCAGTACTTC.